The 18 T cell receptor beta chains below all came from one sample that was sequenced in a study of T-cell memory formation after mild COVID-19. TCRdb ran MiXCR on the 5' RACE reads and lists one entry per CDR3 protein. The profile shows approximately 35,000 distinct CDR3 sequences, around 20% of them singletons. The specimen sequenced was PBMCs or a T cell subset sorted from them (not recorded which). The origin of the receptors is an adult who had mild COVID-19 (a few samples of this study predate the infection). Cell type and time point are not known.

In this sample, this clonotype turned up many times. The chain recombines TRBV5-1 with TRBJ2-2; D call uncertain. V was clipped by 5 bases and J by 6 bases, with 14 bases between them. Per germline, CDR1 SGHRS and CDR2 YFSETQ. The CDR3 totals 14 residues. The DNA for the CDR3 is TGCGCCAGCAGAGGTCTAGTTGATGCCGGGGAGCTGTTTTTT. It encodes CASRGLVDAGELFF.

This clonotype was seen at least ten times. The rearrangement joins TRBV5-1 to TRBJ2-2; D possibly corresponds to TRBD1 (6 bases). Germline loops: CDR1 SGHRS, CDR2 YFSETQ. This CDR3 spans 15 amino acids. Deletions cut 3 bases from V and 6 bases from J, with 15 bases between. DNA for the CDR3: TGCGCCAGCAGCTCCGCCTACAGGGTCGCCGGGGAGCTGTTTTTT. This encodes CASSSAYRVAGELFF. Using reference TRBV5-1 and TRBJ2-2 for the parts outside the CDR3, the full variable domain is KAGVTQTPRYLIKTRGQQVTLSCSPISGHRSVSWYQQTPGQGLQFLFEYFSETQRNKGNFPGRFSGRQFSNSRSEMNVSTLELGDSALYLCASSSAYRVAGELFFGEGSRLTVL.

The table lists this clonotype with a few counts. The chain links TRBV29-1 to TRBJ1-3; no reliable D call. V lost 7 bases and J lost 0, with 7 bases in between. CDR3 length: 12 amino acids. Looked up from germline, CDR1 is SQVTM and CDR2 is ANQGSEA. The CDR3 DNA sequence: TGCAGCGCTGGCCGCTCTGGAAACACCATATATTTT. Encoded protein: CSAGRSGNTIYF. The complete variable domain, with remaining parts taken from reference TRBV29-1 and TRBJ1-3, reads SAVISQKPSRDICQRGTSLTIQCQVDSQVTMMFWYRQQPGQSLTLIATANQGSEATYESGFVIDKFPISRPNLTFSTLTVSNMSPEDSSIYLCSAGRSGNTIYFGEGSWLTVV.

This clonotype was detected many times. The CDR3 sequence is CASSYGGISGNTIYF. The CDR3 coding sequence is TGTGCCAGCAGTTACGGGGGTATCTCTGGAAACACCATATATTTT. The chain uses TRBV6-5 and TRBJ1-3, with D possibly matching TRBD1 (5 bases). V was pared by 2 bases and J by 0 bases, with 8 bases between. CDR1 MNHEY and CDR2 SVGAGI come from the germline V gene. The CDR3 has 15 amino acids.

The rearrangement uses TRBV5-1 and TRBJ1-3, with a possible D match to TRBD1 (5 bases). Germline-derived CDR1 and CDR2 are SGHRS and YFSETQ. Between the trimmed V and J ends, which lost 0 bases and 2 bases, there was a span of 15 bases. This CDR3 contains 17 residues. This chain's CDR3 is CASSLASSAGPGNTIYF. The CDR3 bases are TGCGCCAGCAGCTTGGCCAGTTCGGCGGGGCCTGGAAACACCATATATTTT.

This rearrangement joins TRBV29-1 to TRBJ1-3; no firm D call. Trimming stripped 1 base from V and 0 bases from J, with 1 base between. The CDR3 covers 12 residues. The V gene's germline CDR1 is SQVTM and CDR2 ANQGSEA. CDR3 in amino acids: CSVEVSGNTIYF. The CDR3 DNA follows: TGCAGCGTTGAAGTCTCTGGAAACACCATATATTTT. The full variable domain, its missing parts supplied by reference TRBV29-1 and TRBJ1-3, is SAVISQKPSRDICQRGTSLTIQCQVDSQVTMMFWYRQQPGQSLTLIATANQGSEATYESGFVIDKFPISRPNLTFSTLTVSNMSPEDSSIYLCSVEVSGNTIYFGEGSWLTVV.

The genes are TRBV7-8 and TRBJ2-7; the D is unclear. This CDR3 region has 13 residues. Trimming pared 5 bases from V and 5 bases from J, leaving 13 bases between. Per germline, CDR1 SGHVS and CDR2 FQNEAQ. The CDR3 region is CASSPPGWNEQYF. For the CDR3, the DNA is TGTGCCAGCAGCCCCCCCGGCTGGAACGAGCAGTACTTC. Using reference TRBV7-8 and TRBJ2-7 for the parts outside the CDR3, the full variable domain is GAGVSQSPRYKVAKRGQDVALRCDPISGHVSLFWYQQALGQGPEFLTYFQNEAQLDKSGLPSDRFFAERPEGSVSTLKIQRTQQEDSAVYLCASSPPGWNEQYFGPGTRLTVT.

CDR3 residues: CASNRGDTEAFF. CDR3 DNA: TGTGCCAGCAACCGAGGGGACACTGAAGCTTTCTTT. This chain connects TRBV9 to TRBJ1-1, with D possibly matching TRBD1 (5 bases). The CDR3 runs to 12 residues. V lost 6 bases and J 3 bases, leaving 9 bases between the germline ends. The germline CDR1 and CDR2 sequences are SGDLS and YYNGEE.

There are many counts of this clonotype. The chain employs TRBV10-3 and TRBJ2-3; TRBD2 agrees at 11 bases. V lost 4 bases to trimming and J lost 6 bases; unmatched junction nucleotides: 6. CDR1 is ENHRY, CDR2 SYGVKD, per germline. This CDR3 is 15 amino acids long. The CDR3 loop is CAISGLAGGKDTQYF. The CDR3 DNA follows: TGTGCCATCAGTGGTCTAGCGGGGGGAAAGGATACGCAGTATTTT.

This clonotype was recorded many times. The chain is built from TRBV5-1 and TRBJ2-1, with 7 bases fitting TRBD2. The CDR3 sequence is 15 residues long. Losses at the gene ends were 1 base for V and 10 bases for J; bases not matched to a gene: 11. The germline V gene has CDR1 SGHRS and CDR2 YFSETQ. As DNA, the CDR3 is TGCGCCAGCAGCTTGTCGGAGGGAGGGCAAGGGGAGCAGTTCTTC. Residues: CASSLSEGGQGEQFF.

This clonotype turned up a few times. A much larger clone lies a single base off, so this may be a read error. The V call is TRBV4-2, the J call TRBJ1-6, with D uncertain. Trimming stripped 1 base from V and 10 bases from J, with 8 bases between. The germline gives CDR1 LGHNA, CDR2 YNFKEQ. The CDR3 sequence is 13 residues long. CDR3: CASSQVERSPLHF. The CDR3 DNA reads TGTGCCAGCAGCCAAGTGGAGCGCTCACCCCTCCACTTT.

This sequence joins TRBV7-9 and TRBJ2-2; tentatively, D is TRBD2 (6 bases). The V end was cut by 8 bases, the J end by 4 bases, with 14 bases between. This CDR3 has 14 residues. Germline values: CDR1 SEHNR, CDR2 FQNEAQ (reference sequence). The CDR3 DNA reads as TGTGCCAGCTCCAGAGTGGGGGGCACCGGGGAGCTGTTTTTT. Translated, it gives CASSRVGGTGELFF. The whole variable domain, remainder taken from reference TRBV7-9 and TRBJ2-2, is DTGVSQNPRHKITKRGQNVTFRCDPISEHNRLYWYRQTLGQGPEFLTYFQNEAQLEKSRLLSDRFSAERPKGSFSTLEIQRTEQGDSAMYLCASSRVGGTGELFFGEGSRLTVL.

V gene TRBV19 combines with J gene TRBJ1-1, with D perhaps matching TRBD1 (5 bases). The CDR3 sequence is 14 residues long. Between the trimmed V and J ends, which lost 1 base and 7 bases, there was a span of 13 bases. CDR1 and CDR2 from the germline V gene are LNHDA and SQIVND (reference sequence). CDR3 region: CASSIGIKGNEAFF. DNA of the CDR3: TGTGCCAGTAGTATAGGCATTAAGGGGAATGAAGCTTTCTTT.

This clonotype was seen repeatedly, ten times or more. This chain connects TRBV6-5 to TRBJ1-6, with D possibly matching TRBD1 (6 bases). CDR3 length: 14 amino acids. Trimming removed 6 bases from V and 7 bases from J, with 13 bases in between. Germline values: CDR1 MNHEY, CDR2 SVGAGI. The CDR3 DNA reads as TGTGCCAGCAGCCCGGACAGTTCCAATTCACCCCTCCACTTT. Translated, it gives CASSPDSSNSPLHF.

This clonotype has ten or more counts. The rearrangement links TRBV4-2 to TRBJ2-7; TRBD1 aligns across 7 bases. Trimming cost V 3 bases and J 6 bases; bases outside gene matches: 14. This CDR3 has 16 residues. Germline CDR1 reads LGHNA; CDR2 reads YNFKEQ. CDR3 in amino acids: CASSQANLGGLGEQYF. Here the CDR3 DNA reads TGTGCCAGCAGCCAGGCCAACCTAGGGGGCTTGGGCGAGCAGTACTTC.

The gene calls are TRBV3-1 and TRBJ2-1, with a possible D match to TRBD2 (5 bases). The CDR3 covers 15 residues. The germline V and J ends were trimmed by 1 base and 15 bases, with 22 bases remaining between them. Per germline, CDR1 LGHDT and CDR2 YNNKEL (reference sequence). CDR3 amino acids: CASSQASGDSNGRFF. Here the CDR3 DNA reads TGTGCCAGCAGCCAAGCAAGCGGTGACTCCAATGGGCGGTTCTTC.

This clonotype appeared many times. The rearrangement joins TRBV5-5 to TRBJ1-1; D is unresolved. From germline, CDR1 is SGHKS and CDR2 YYEKEE (reference sequence). The CDR3 has 16 residues. V was shortened by 5 bases and J by 4 bases, with 21 bases between the two germline ends. The CDR3 sequence is CASRDQVVRRGTEAFF. CDR3 nucleotide sequence: TGTGCCAGCAGAGATCAGGTTGTGAGGCGCGGCACTGAAGCTTTCTTT. The whole variable domain, remainder taken from reference TRBV5-5 and TRBJ1-1, is DAGVTQSPTHLIKTRGQQVTLRCSPISGHKSVSWYQQVLGQGPQFIFQYYEKEERGRGNFPDRFSARQFPNYSSELNVNALLLGDSALYLCASRDQVVRRGTEAFFGQGTRLTVV.

This clonotype has ten or more counts. The CDR3 DNA sequence: TGTGCCAGCAGCTTAGCTCAGGCGACGAATGAGCAGTTCTTC. Translated: CASSLAQATNEQFF. This chain uses TRBV7-3 with TRBJ2-1; the D is unclear. Trimming cost V 2 bases and J 7 bases, with 12 bases left between them. The CDR3 is made up of 14 amino acids. The germline CDR1 and CDR2 sequences are SGHTA and FQGTGA.